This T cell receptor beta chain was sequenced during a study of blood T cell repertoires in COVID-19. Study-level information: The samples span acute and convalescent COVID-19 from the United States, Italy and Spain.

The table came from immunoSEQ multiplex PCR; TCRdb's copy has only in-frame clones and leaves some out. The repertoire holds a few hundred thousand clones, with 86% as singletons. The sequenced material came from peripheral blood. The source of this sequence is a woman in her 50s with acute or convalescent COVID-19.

The CDR3 reads CASSLPGLAGVGANEQFF. Here the CDR3 DNA reads TGTGCCAGCAGCTTACCGGGACTAGCGGGAGTTGGTGCGAATGAGCAGTTCTTC. This chain joins TRBV27 and TRBJ2-1; 14 bases are shared with TRBD2. CDR1 MNHEY and CDR2 SMNVEV come from the germline V gene (reference sequence). The CDR3 has 18 amino acids. With 6 bases clipped from V and 7 bases from J, the junction kept 14 bases outside the gene matches.